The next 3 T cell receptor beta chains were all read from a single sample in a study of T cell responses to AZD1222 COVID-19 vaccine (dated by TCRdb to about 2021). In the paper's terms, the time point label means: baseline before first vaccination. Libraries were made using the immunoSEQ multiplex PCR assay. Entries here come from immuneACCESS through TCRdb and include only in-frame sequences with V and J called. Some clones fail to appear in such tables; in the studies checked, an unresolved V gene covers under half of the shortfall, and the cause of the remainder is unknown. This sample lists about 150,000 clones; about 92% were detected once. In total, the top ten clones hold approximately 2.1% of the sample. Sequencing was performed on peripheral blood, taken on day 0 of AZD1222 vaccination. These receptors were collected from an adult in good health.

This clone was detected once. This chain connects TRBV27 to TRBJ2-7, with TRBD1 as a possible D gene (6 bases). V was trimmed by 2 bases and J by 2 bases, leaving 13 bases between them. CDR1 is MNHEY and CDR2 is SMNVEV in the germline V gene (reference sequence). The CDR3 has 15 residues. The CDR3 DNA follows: TGTGCCAGCAGTTTACGGACAGCGATCACCTACGAGCAGTACTTC. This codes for CASSLRTAITYEQYF.

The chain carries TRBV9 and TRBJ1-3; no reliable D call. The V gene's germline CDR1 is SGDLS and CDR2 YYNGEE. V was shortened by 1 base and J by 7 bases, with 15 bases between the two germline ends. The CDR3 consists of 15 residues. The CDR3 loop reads CASSVNSGGGNTIYF. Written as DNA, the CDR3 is TGTGCCAGCAGCGTAAACAGCGGCGGTGGTAACACCATATATTTT.

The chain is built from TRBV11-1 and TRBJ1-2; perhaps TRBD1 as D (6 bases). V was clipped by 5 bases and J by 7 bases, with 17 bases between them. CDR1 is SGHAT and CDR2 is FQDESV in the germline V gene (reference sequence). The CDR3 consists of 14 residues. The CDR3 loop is CASSHLTGKGGYTF. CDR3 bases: TGTGCCAGCAGCCACCTCACAGGGAAAGGTGGCTACACCTTC.